These 5 T cell receptor beta chains originate from one sample sequenced in a study of vaccination and CD4 T cells after COVID-19. An Oncomine TCR Beta short-read assay was used to sequence the DNA from cultured CD4+ T cells. From cultured CD4+ T cells, genomic DNA was extracted. One entry per CDR3 protein, called by TCRdb with MiXCR from the PCR reads. The repertoire holds approximately 9,500 distinct CDR3 sequences, with about 32% as singletons. Treatment reported: approximately 9-day PBMC culture with coronavirus spike peptide pools or control peptides (ViraFEST assay). According to the study, CD4+ T cells from the unexposed donor were gathered ahead of the COVID-19 pandemic (2011-2018). These receptors have no known antigen. The sequenced sample was CD4+ T cells from blood, cultured in vitro. The receptors stem from a human donor in good health.

The genes are TRBV6-1 and TRBJ1-1; 7 bases map to TRBD1. The V segment lost 7 bases and the J segment 1 base; nucleotides outside the gene matches: 18. Germline CDR1 MNHNS, CDR2 SASEGT. This CDR3 is built from 18 residues. Written as DNA, the CDR3 is TGTGCCAGCAACGGTCAAAGGGGGCGCAAAGAGGGGAACACTGAAGCTTTCTTT. This gives the protein CASNGQRGRKEGNTEAFF.

The chain uses TRBV24-1 and TRBJ2-5; TRBD2 aligns across 8 bases. Trimming removed 4 bases from V and 5 bases from J; junction bases left unmatched: 5. There are 14 residues in the CDR3. Germline V gives CDR1 KGHDR, CDR2 SFDVKD. CDR3 coding DNA: TGTGCCACCAGTGAAGCGGGAGTGGGGGAGACCCAGTACTTC. As protein: CATSEAGVGETQYF.

The rearrangement uses TRBV7-9 and TRBJ2-3, with 7 positions matching TRBD1. V trimming: 5 bases; J trimming: 0 bases; junction bases outside the gene matches: 8. Germline CDR1 SEHNR, CDR2 FQNEAQ (reference sequence). The CDR3 is 16 residues long. CDR3: CASSQGVDSSTDTQYF. CDR3 DNA: TGTGCCAGCAGCCAGGGGGTAGATTCTAGCACAGATACGCAGTATTTT.

This clonotype was picked up a small number of times. The V call is TRBV6-1, the J call TRBJ1-6, with D maybe TRBD1 (6 bases). Between the trimmed V and J ends, which lost 3 bases and 8 bases, there was a span of 17 bases. Germline V lookup: CDR1 MNHNS, CDR2 SASEGT. This CDR3 has 16 residues. CDR3 sequence: CASSDHTGISYSPLHF. In DNA form, the CDR3 reads TGTGCCAGCAGTGACCACACAGGGATTTCTTATTCACCCCTCCACTTT.

This chain links TRBV7-2 with TRBJ1-2; D call uncertain. Trimming took 6 bases from V and 3 from J, leaving 14 bases between them. The germline V gene encodes CDR1 SGHTA and CDR2 FQGNSA. This CDR3 contains 14 residues. CDR3 sequence (DNA): TGTGCCAGCAGTTTGGGGTCGGGATACTATGGCTACACCTTC. This gives the protein CASSLGSGYYGYTF.